This T cell receptor beta chain was captured in a study of T cell responses to AZD1222 COVID-19 vaccine. Regarding the study as a whole: Donors, mostly white British, included more females; clonal diversity was possibly underestimated.

The CDR3 contains 15 residues. The V gene end was trimmed by 0 bases and the J gene end by 7 bases; junction bases not matched to a gene: 5. Repertoires were generated with immunoSEQ multiplex PCR, while TCRdb's copy carries only in-frame clones and drops some. Among around 100,000 clones listed, 90% to 95% were seen once. In its sample, this clone was seen once. Its antigen is not known. The starting material was peripheral blood, obtained on day 0 of AZD1222 vaccination. The chain joins TRBV5-3 to TRBJ1-4; 8 nucleotides match TRBD1. TRBV5-3 is reported as an ORF; its role is uncertain. The clonotype was recovered from an adult in good health. CDR3 DNA sequence: TGTGCCAGAAGCTTGGCCGGACAGGGAAGTGAAAAACTGTTTTTT. Amino acid sequence: CARSLAGQGSEKLFF.